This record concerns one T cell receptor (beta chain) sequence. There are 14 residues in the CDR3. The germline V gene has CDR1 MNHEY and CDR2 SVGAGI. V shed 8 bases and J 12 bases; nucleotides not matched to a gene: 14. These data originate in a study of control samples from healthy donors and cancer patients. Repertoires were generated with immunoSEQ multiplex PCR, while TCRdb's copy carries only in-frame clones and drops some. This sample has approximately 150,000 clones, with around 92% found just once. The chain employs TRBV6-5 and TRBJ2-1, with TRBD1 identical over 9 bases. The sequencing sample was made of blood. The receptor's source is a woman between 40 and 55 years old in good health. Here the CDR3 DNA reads TGTGCCAGCGGGAGGACAGGGGACTTTTGGGTGCAGTTCTTC. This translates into CASGRTGDFWVQFF.